This TCR beta chain was retrieved from a study of early T cells in non-severe SARS-CoV-2 infection. J was trimmed by 2 bases and V by 9 bases; bases with no gene match: 11. In germline, CDR1 is MNHEY, CDR2 SVGEGT. The CDR3 runs 15 residues. TCRdb used MiXCR to reprocess the 5' RACE reads, holding one entry per CDR3 protein. The sample has some 54,000 distinct CDR3 sequences; roughly a tenth are singletons. This clonotype was detected ten times or more. This receptor was obtained from an adult who was a healthcare worker with PCR-confirmed SARS-CoV-2 infection or an uninfected control (not recorded which). Input material: whole blood. V gene TRBV6-2 or TRBV6-3 combines with J gene TRBJ2-3; TRBD2 matches 7 bases. CDR3 coding DNA: TGTGCCAGTCCCTGGGAGGGGACCTACACAGATACGCAGTATTTT. Protein: CASPWEGTYTDTQYF.